Listed below are T cell receptor beta chains from one sample, sequenced in a study of blood T cell repertoires in COVID-19. The repertoire was sequenced with immunoSEQ multiplex PCR; TCRdb's copy has only in-frame clones and lacks some. The data show about 360,000 clones, roughly four fifths seen once. The specimen sequenced was peripheral blood. These receptors were taken from a human donor with acute or convalescent COVID-19. The donor label of this sample is uncertain. Each CDR3 is given with its conserved first and last residue. D genes are given only for firm matches. Clone size is stated in some rows and not others, as once, few, many or a class when expanded.

NA | TRBJ2-1 | NA | TRBV24-1 | TGTGCCACCAGTGATTCCTACCCGGGATCCTTCAATGAGCAGTTCTTC | CATSDSYPGSFNEQFF
NA | TRBJ1-5 | TRBD1 | TRBV18 | TGTGCCAGCTCAGCGGACAGGAATCAGCCCCAGCATTTT | CASSADRNQPQHF
many | TRBJ1-1 | TRBD1 | TRBV3-1/TRBV3-2 | TGTGCCAGCAGCCATTCATCAGGGGGCACTGAAGCTTTCTTT | CASSHSSGGTEAFF
NA | TRBJ1-6 | TRBD1 | TRBV5-5 | TGTGCCAGCAGCTCGAAGACAGGGGTGAATTCACCCCTCCACTTT | CASSSKTGVNSPLHF
NA | TRBJ2-1 | TRBD2 | TRBV19 | TGTGCCAGTAGCAATAGCGGGAGTACCTCCTACAATGAGCAGTTCTTC | CASSNSGSTSYNEQFF
NA | TRBJ2-7 | TRBD1 | TRBV3-1/TRBV3-2 | TGTGCCAGCAGCAAAACTCCGGGACAGGGGTCCTACGAGCAGTACTTC | CASSKTPGQGSYEQYF
NA | TRBJ1-2 | NA | TRBV19 | TGTGCCAGTAGATTAGGGGACTCTGGCTCCTATGGCTACACCTTC | CASRLGDSGSYGYTF
NA | TRBJ1-4 | NA | TRBV9 | TGTGCCAGCAGCCCCACAGGGTCCACTAATGAAAAACTGTTTTTT | CASSPTGSTNEKLFF
NA | TRBJ2-3 | TRBD2 | TRBV18 | TGTGCCAGCTCACCAATGTCTAGCGGAGGCACAGATACGCAGTATTTT | CASSPMSSGGTDTQYF
NA | TRBJ1-2 | NA | TRBV18 | TGTGCCAGCTCACTGACCCGCGGGGAAATCTTCGAACATGGCTACACCTTC | CASSLTRGEIFEHGYTF
NA | TRBJ1-4 | NA | TRBV5-8 | TGTGCCAGCAGCTTGGGTCTGGGGCCCACTAATGAAAAACTGTTTTTT | CASSLGLGPTNEKLFF
few | TRBJ1-5 | TRBD1 | TRBV6-5 | TGTGCCAGCACGGCAGGGGGTAATCAGCCCCAGCATTTT | CASTAGGNQPQHF
NA | TRBJ2-2 | TRBD1 | TRBV3-1/TRBV3-2 | TGTGCCAGCAGCGGGACAGGCGGCACCGGGGAGCTGTTTTTT | CASSGTGGTGELFF
NA | TRBJ1-2 | NA | TRBV3-1/TRBV3-2 | TGTGCCAGCAGCCAAGAACAGAACTATGGCTACACCTTC | CASSQEQNYGYTF
once | TRBJ2-1 | NA | TRBV18 | TGTGCCAGCTCACCACCGGAGGTCCCCAATGAGCAGTTCTTC | CASSPPEVPNEQFF
NA | TRBJ1-3 | TRBD1 | TRBV9 | TGTGCCAGCAGCCCTCGACCGGGACAGGTGACAGGAAACACCATATATTTT | CASSPRPGQVTGNTIYF
NA | TRBJ1-1 | TRBD1 | TRBV7-2 | TGTGCCAGCAGCCCCCGGGGACAGGGGGGTATCAGGTGGACTGAAGCTTTCTTT | CASSPRGQGGIRWTEAFF
NA | TRBJ2-2 | NA | TRBV5-1 | TGCGCCAGCAGCTTGTTTTTACAGGAGAACACCGGGGAGCTGTTTTTT | CASSLFLQENTGELFF
NA | TRBJ1-5 | NA | TRBV18 | TGTGCCAGCTCACCAAGCAGCGGAAATAATCAGCCCCAGCATTTT | CASSPSSGNNQPQHF
NA | TRBJ1-4 | NA | TRBV7-2 | TGTGCCAGCAGCTTAGGGGGGGGCCGGGAAAAACTGTTTTTT | CASSLGGGREKLFF
NA | TRBJ2-1 | NA | TRBV4-1 | TGCGCCAGCAGCCTTGGTTTCGGCAATGAGCAGTTCTTC | CASSLGFGNEQFF
NA | TRBJ2-2 | TRBD1 | TRBV29-1 | TGCAGCGTTGGTCCGCAGGGGGCAGGGAACACCGGGGAGCTGTTTTTT | CSVGPQGAGNTGELFF
NA | TRBJ2-7 | TRBD1 | TRBV11-2 | TGTGCCAGCAGCACAAACAGGGGGCCCAGCTACGAGCAGTACTTC | CASSTNRGPSYEQYF
NA | TRBJ2-2 | TRBD1 | TRBV7-9 | TGTGCCAGCAGCCACATTACAGGGGGCAACACCGGGGAGCTGTTTTTT | CASSHITGGNTGELFF
NA | TRBJ2-7 | NA | TRBV21-1 | TGTGCCAGCAGCACCCAGCGGGATTTCTACGAGCAGTACTTC | CASSTQRDFYEQYF
NA | TRBJ1-1 | NA | TRBV12-3/TRBV12-4 | TGTGCCAGCACCTCTGGACATCTTTTTGAAGCTTTCTTT | CASTSGHLFEAFF
NA | TRBJ2-5 | NA | TRBV7-7 | TGTGCCAGCAGTAAATCCACGGGTAAACAAGAGACCCAGTACTTC | CASSKSTGKQETQYF
few | TRBJ1-5 | NA | TRBV4-2 | TGTGCCAGCAGCCAAGAGGGGAGCCACTTCAATCAGCCCCAGCATTTT | CASSQEGSHFNQPQHF
NA | TRBJ2-7 | NA | TRBV7-2 | TGTGCCAGCAGCTTAGGACAGCAGTACGAGCAGTACTTC | CASSLGQQYEQYF
NA | TRBJ2-5 | TRBD2 | TRBV9 | TGTGCCAGCAGCGTAGGAGCGGGGGGCAAAGAGACCCAGTACTTC | CASSVGAGGKETQYF
NA | TRBJ2-1 | NA | TRBV5-6 | TGTGCCAGCAGCTTGTTGGGAGGAACGGAAAGCAATGAGCAGTTCTTC | CASSLLGGTESNEQFF
NA | TRBJ2-7 | TRBD2 | TRBV3-1/TRBV3-2 | TGTGCCAGCAGCCAAGGTGGCGGGGGGCGCTCTTCTAAACCCTACGAGCAGTACTTC | CASSQGGGGRSSKPYEQYF
NA | TRBJ1-2 | TRBD1 | TRBV5-1 | TGCGCCAGCAGCTGGGACCGACCGGGACAGGAGAATGGCTACACCTTC | CASSWDRPGQENGYTF
NA | TRBJ2-1 | TRBD2 | TRBV3-1/TRBV3-2 | TGTGCCAGCAGCCGCGGGAGGGGTGGGAACAATGAGCAGTTCTTC | CASSRGRGGNNEQFF
once | TRBJ2-2 | TRBD2 | TRBV7-2 | TGTGCCAGCAGACGCGCTAGCGGGATTGGAGAGCTGTTTTTT | CASRRASGIGELFF
few | TRBJ2-7 | TRBD2 | TRBV19 | TGTGCCAGTAGTATGGTCCCCGGGGGGGCCTACGAGCAGTACTTC | CASSMVPGGAYEQYF
NA | TRBJ2-7 | TRBD1 | TRBV5-5 | TGTGCCAGCAGCTTAAGGACAGGGGGCGATGAACCGTCCTCCTACGAGCAGTACTTC | CASSLRTGGDEPSSYEQYF
NA | TRBJ2-3 | NA | TRBV30 | TGTGCCTGGAGTGTAGGGGGTGCTAGCGGCCTCACAGATACGCAGTATTTT | CAWSVGGASGLTDTQYF
NA | TRBJ2-5 | TRBD2 | TRBV4-1 | TGCGCCAGCAGCCCAGCGGGGACTAGTGTGGAGACCCAGTACTTC | CASSPAGTSVETQYF
few | TRBJ2-7 | TRBD1 | TRBV28 | TGTGCCAGCAGCATGACAGGGAGAATCTACGAGCAGTACTTC | CASSMTGRIYEQYF